The subject of this entry is one TCR beta chain. Antigen specificity is unknown. This may stem from a read error, because a much larger clone lies one nucleotide away. The data belong to a study of HIV-infected patients and healthy controls. Study-level results: MAIT alpha-chain CDR3s were frequent in healthy controls, depleted in HIV+.

Germline V gene lookup returns CDR1 SGHRS and CDR2 YFSETQ. This CDR3 is built from 15 residues. No cell fractionation was done, so the repertoire covers all unsorted peripheral blood T cells. 500 ng RNA was reverse transcribed with alpha and beta constant-region primers. Separate chain-specific third strand synthesis with multiplexing indices produced the alpha and beta libraries. TCRdb used MiXCR to reprocess the 5' RACE reads, holding one entry per CDR3 protein. Counted here are 5,500 to 6,500 distinct CDR3 sequences, 9.5% to 13% occurring once; the ten biggest clones make up under 15%. The source of this sequence is an adult with HIV infection. Sequenced material: blood, taken before antiretroviral therapy. J is TRBJ2-2 and V is TRBV5-1; 7 bases match TRBD2. The CDR3 sequence is CARSLGRANTGELFF. As DNA, the CDR3 is TGCGCCAGGAGCTTGGGGAGGGCGAACACCGGGGAGCTGTTTTTT. The whole variable domain, filled in from reference TRBV5-1 and TRBJ2-2, reads KAGVTQTPRYLIKTRGQQVTLSCSPISGHRSVSWYQQTPGQGLQFLFEYFSETQRNKGNFPGRFSGRQFSNSRSEMNVSTLELGDSALYLCARSLGRANTGELFFGEGSRLTVL.